This T cell receptor (beta chain) was observed in a study of long-term antiretroviral therapy in people with HIV. In germline, CDR1 is SGHDT, CDR2 YYEEEE. The V end lost 4 bases, the J end lost 1 base, and 15 bases lay between the germline ends. The CDR3 runs 15 residues. The assay, immunoSEQ v3.0, was run at survey level. Per-sample targets for sequencing were roughly 35,000-55,000 T-cell genomes. Only in-frame clones appear in the TCRdb table, and some are missing; sequencing was by immunoSEQ multiplex PCR. This sample has tens of thousands of clones, with approximately 80% found just once. For each donor, at least one pre-ART and at least two post-ART PBMC samples were available. Broader study findings: In samples taken after ART, diversity increased but remained below transplant donor control levels. CDR3 length ranges were narrower in HIV repertoires than in controls.

Remarks on this clone: What it recognizes is unknown.

The starting material was unsorted PBMCs, obtained 0.7 years before starting antiretroviral therapy. This sequence joins TRBV5-6 and TRBJ2-7; D perhaps matches TRBD2 (5 bases). This TCR was recovered from a man aged 30-40 years with HIV. The CDR3 protein is CASSPIPRGSYEQYF. CDR3 DNA: TGTGCCAGCAGCCCCATCCCCCGGGGATCCTACGAGCAGTACTTC.